The rows below give T cell receptor beta chains drawn from one sample of a study of blood T cell repertoires in COVID-19. Clones were sequenced by immunoSEQ multiplex PCR, and TCRdb holds only the in-frame ones, with some missing. Of about 15,000 clones listed, more than 75% were seen once; the top ten hold roughly 23%. Input material: peripheral blood. Receptor source: a man older than 75 with active or convalescent COVID-19. Each CDR3 is given with its conserved first and last residue. A D gene is named only where the DNA matches it firmly. Some rows mark clone size as missing; the rest say once, few, many or name a class of expanded clone.

V,D,J,size,CDR3,DNA
TRBV7-9,-,TRBJ2-7,-,CASSLAPRGIEQYF,TGTGCCAGCAGCTTAGCCCCACGGGGGATCGAGCAGTACTTC
TRBV30,-,TRBJ2-5,once,CAWSSQGTGTQYF,TGTGCCTGGAGTTCTCAGGGGACGGGGACCCAGTACTTC
TRBV11-2,-,TRBJ1-2,medium-sized,CASSLVSRCYTF,TGTGCCAGCAGCTTAGTATCCCGGTGCTACACCTTC
TRBV30,-,TRBJ2-3,-,CAWSLRGNLGHTQYF,TGTGCCTGGAGTTTACGGGGGAACCTGGGGCATACGCAGTATTTT
TRBV4-1,TRBD1,TRBJ1-4,-,CASSTTGTNEKLFF,TGCGCCAGCTCAACGACAGGGACCAATGAAAAACTGTTTTTT
TRBV7-2,-,TRBJ1-5,-,CASSLVWTSGGSNQPQHF,TGTGCCAGCAGCTTAGTTTGGACTAGCGGGGGGAGCAATCAGCCCCAGCATTTT
TRBV6-5,TRBD2,TRBJ2-1,-,CASSIAGLIYNEQFF,TGTGCCAGCAGTATAGCGGGCCTCATCTACAATGAGCAGTTCTTC
TRBV7-2,-,TRBJ2-6,-,CASSIDRIGTF,TGTGCCAGCAGCATAGACAGGATAGGGACTTTC
TRBV6-9,-,TRBJ1-3,-,CASSHDGGRSGNTIYF,TGTGCCAGCAGCCATGACGGGGGGCGTTCTGGAAACACCATATATTTT
TRBV18,TRBD1,TRBJ1-4,-,CASSPGQGGNEKLFF,TGTGCCAGCTCACCGGGACAGGGAGGGAATGAAAAACTGTTTTTT
TRBV29-1,TRBD2,TRBJ2-5,-,CSVEDREGQETQYF,TGCAGCGTTGAAGATCGGGAGGGGCAAGAGACCCAGTACTTC
TRBV7-3,-,TRBJ1-1,-,CASSSAGKTEAFF,TGTGCCAGCAGCTCGGCCGGGAAGACTGAAGCTTTCTTT
TRBV24-1,TRBD1,TRBJ2-1,-,CATSDFKGQGAYNEQFF,TGTGCCACCAGTGATTTTAAGGGACAGGGGGCATACAATGAGCAGTTCTTC
TRBV7-9,TRBD1,TRBJ2-1,-,CASSERLTGGPYNEQFF,TGTGCCAGCAGCGAGAGGTTGACAGGGGGACCTTACAATGAGCAGTTCTTC
TRBV18,TRBD1,TRBJ1-3,-,CASSPGTASSGNTIYF,TGTGCCAGCTCACCAGGGACAGCTTCCTCTGGAAACACCATATATTTT
TRBV5-1,-,TRBJ2-5,-,CASSLRINRGGAETQYF,TGCGCCAGCAGCTTAAGGATCAACAGGGGGGGAGCAGAGACCCAGTACTTC
TRBV21-1,-,TRBJ1-1,-,CASSKGTGPISFF,TGTGCCAGCAGCAAGGGGACAGGGCCTATATCTTTCTTT
TRBV5-1,TRBD1,TRBJ1-2,-,CASSLGAGGYYGYTF,TGCGCCAGCAGCTTGGGCGCAGGGGGATACTATGGCTACACCTTC
TRBV7-8,TRBD1,TRBJ1-1,-,CASSGDRVGGNTEAFF,TGTGCCAGCAGCGGGGACAGGGTTGGGGGGAACACTGAAGCTTTCTTT
TRBV2,TRBD1,TRBJ1-3,-,CASSVGQGAGNTIYF,TGTGCCAGCAGTGTAGGACAGGGGGCTGGAAACACCATATATTTT
TRBV27,-,TRBJ2-3,-,CASANRAGSDTQYF,TGTGCCAGCGCTAATCGGGCGGGGTCGGATACGCAGTATTTT
TRBV5-6,-,TRBJ2-6,-,CASSPQGSGANVLTF,TGTGCCAGCAGCCCTCAGGGCTCTGGGGCCAACGTCCTGACTTTC
TRBV12-3/TRBV12-4,-,TRBJ1-2,-,CASSQQKNYGYTF,TGTGCCAGCAGCCAACAGAAGAACTATGGCTACACCTTC
TRBV7-2,-,TRBJ1-2,-,CASSLVGREGGYGYTF,TGTGCCAGCAGCTTAGTCGGCAGGGAAGGCGGCTATGGCTACACCTTC
TRBV6-6,TRBD1,TRBJ1-3,few,CASLQGDRNTIYF,TGTGCCAGCCTACAGGGGGACCGAAACACCATATATTTT
TRBV28,-,TRBJ2-2,few,CASSYGGPGELFF,TGTGCCAGCAGTTATGGTGGGCCCGGGGAGCTGTTTTTT